Given below is one T cell receptor (beta chain) in context. Per the study methods: By means of reference gene primer amplification, nucleated cell counts were estimated. Libraries were prepared by immunoSEQ multiplex PCR; TCRdb keeps only in-frame clonotypes and omits some of them. V and J calls plus clone size are reproduced from that table; the DNA served to infer D and trimming. Of 200,000 to 250,000 clones in the sample, about 85% were seen once. The data are from a study of blood T cell repertoires in COVID-19. The overall study: The United States, Italy and Spain supplied acute and convalescent COVID-19 samples.

The germline gives CDR1 MNHEY, CDR2 SVGAGI. CDR3 length equals 15 residues. V dropped 7 bases and J dropped 0 bases, with 12 bases sitting between them. During active infection, Seattle patients enrolled and were then monitored through disease. The sequenced sample consisted of peripheral blood. The chain employs TRBV6-5 and TRBJ2-2; D may be TRBD1 (6 bases). This TCR was sampled from a woman in her 50s with COVID-19, enrolled during active disease. CDR3: CASKGTNPNTGELFF. DNA of the CDR3: TGTGCCAGCAAGGGGACAAATCCGAACACCGGGGAGCTGTTTTTT.